The rows below give T cell receptor beta chains drawn from one sample of a study of molecular identifiers for immune sequencing clone quantification. TCRdb independently ran MiXCR on the PCR reads; one entry per CDR3 protein. The repertoire has approximately 40,000 distinct CDR3 sequences, 15% to 20% of them found once; the top ten carry 6.5% to 9%. The sequenced sample was naive CD8+ T cells from blood, with Jurkat cell RNA spiked in. These receptors were taken from a human donor in good health. Some libraries in this study had Jurkat cell RNA spiked in. The CDR3 runs from the conserved cysteine through the conserved F or W.

v_call cdr3_length cdr3_aa
TRBV6-5 15 CASSYSSLATGELFF
TRBV12-3/TRBV12-4 14 CASSPQGVDYEQYF
TRBV9 14 CASSVTSGSNEQFF
TRBV29-1 14 CSVFGTGALYEQYF
TRBV7-9 16 CASGTSGSELTDTQYF
TRBV7-9 11 CASSRSDQQYF
TRBV9 14 CASTPPMSTDTQYF
TRBV12-3/TRBV12-4 14 CASSLRGRGYEQYF
TRBV28 14 CASSLGQRNQPQHF
TRBV6-5 15 CASSYSSPSYNEQFF
TRBV28 13 CASNPSVGAEQFF
TRBV27 15 CASSLWSGGSYEQYF
TRBV6-2/TRBV6-3 16 CASTADRDRPLYEQYF
TRBV28 13 CASSPRTVNEQYF